This TCR beta chain was sequenced during a study of Graves' ophthalmopathy and Graves' hyperthyroidism. This clonotype was detected many times. Its antigen is still unknown. A junction boundary mismatches the germline segment, possibly from a read error. Study-wide findings and caveats: Ophthalmopathy versus stable hyperthyroidism: 13-signature model gave roughly 88% sensitivity, 81.08% specificity.

Beta-chain TCR CDR3 regions were amplified from RNA transcripts. An opening RT-PCR round employed HTBI primers and preceded a second-round multiplex PCR. MiXCR, applied by TCRdb to the multiplex PCR reads, yields one record per CDR3 protein. The profile shows 360,000 or so distinct CDR3 sequences, around 18% of them singletons. Ophthalmopathy donors were characterized by moderate-to-severe activity, CAS of at least 3, NOSPECS of at least 4, and duration under 3 months. Other autoimmune diseases, uncontrolled infections, pregnancy or lactation ruled patients out of participation. Reliance was placed on clinical symptoms, serum thyroxine, TRAb, thyroid ultrasound and orbital computed tomography for diagnosis. The receptor's source is a woman between 18 and 29 years old with Graves' ophthalmopathy. Sequenced: peripheral blood.

CDR3 bases: TGTGTCAGCAGAGGGCTAGCGCACACCGGGGAGCTGTTTTTT. Encoded protein: CVSRGLAHTGELFF. The J gene is TRBJ2-2, the V gene TRBV27, with D perhaps matching TRBD2 (6 bases). Looked up from germline, CDR1 is MNHEY and CDR2 is SMNVEV (reference sequence). The CDR3 has 14 amino acids.